Listed below are T cell receptor beta chains from one sample, sequenced in a study of Ad26.COV2.S vaccination and SARS-CoV-2 variants. Method: immunoSEQ multiplex PCR; TCRdb's copy keeps in-frame clones and lacks some. The sample lists hundreds of thousands of clones, 88% occurring once. The sequencing used peripheral blood, collected in a trial of Ad26.COV2.S vaccine versus placebo. The receptors were gathered from a person aged 18-65 years who received the Ad26.COV2.S COVID-19 vaccine or a placebo. CDR3s include the opening cysteine and the closing phenylalanine or tryptophan. Each record gives: D gene, clone size, J gene, V gene, CDR3 DNA, CDR3 protein. A D gene is named only where the DNA matches it firmly. A row's size may be missing; if present it is once, few, many or a size class.

D: -; size: -; J: TRBJ1-1; V: TRBV3-1/TRBV3-2; DNA: TGTGCCAGCAGCCAGAAAAGGAACACTGAAGCTTTCTTT; CDR3: CASSQKRNTEAFF
D: -; size: -; J: TRBJ1-2; V: TRBV6-5; DNA: TGTGCCAGCAGTTACCCCGGGGGCTACACCTTC; CDR3: CASSYPGGYTF
D: TRBD2; size: -; J: TRBJ2-5; V: TRBV18; DNA: TGTGCCAGCTCCTCTACTGCCGGGACTAGAGAGACCCAGTACTTC; CDR3: CASSSTAGTRETQYF
D: -; size: -; J: TRBJ1-5; V: TRBV30; DNA: TGTGCCTGGAGTAAAGGCTGGGGCAATCAGCCCCAGCATTTT; CDR3: CAWSKGWGNQPQHF
D: TRBD1; size: -; J: TRBJ1-5; V: TRBV20-1; DNA: TGCAGTGCTAGTAGGTTAAGAACAGGGGTGGGCAATCAGCCCCAGCATTTT; CDR3: CSASRLRTGVGNQPQHF
D: -; size: -; J: TRBJ2-2; V: TRBV27; DNA: TGTGCCATCACCCCCGGGACACCAGATGACGGGGAGCTGTTTTTT; CDR3: CAITPGTPDDGELFF
D: TRBD1; size: -; J: TRBJ2-5; V: TRBV7-9; DNA: TGTGCCGGCCACCAAGGGGGCGGTGAGACCCAGTACTTC; CDR3: CAGHQGGGETQYF
D: -; size: once; J: TRBJ1-4; V: TRBV7-2; DNA: TGTGCCAGCAGCAGGGTGACTAATGAAAAACTGTTTTTT; CDR3: CASSRVTNEKLFF
D: -; size: once; J: TRBJ2-7; V: TRBV14; DNA: TGTGCCAGCAGCCCCGGGTTCTACGAGCAGTACTTC; CDR3: CASSPGFYEQYF
D: -; size: -; J: TRBJ2-1; V: TRBV25-1; DNA: TGTGCCACCTCGTCGGGGAAGAGTTTCGATGAGCAGTTCTTC; CDR3: CATSSGKSFDEQFF
D: -; size: -; J: TRBJ1-2; V: TRBV7-2; DNA: TGTGCCAGCAGCTTAGGACGACAGGAAAGCCATGGCTACACCTTC; CDR3: CASSLGRQESHGYTF
D: -; size: -; J: TRBJ2-3; V: TRBV11-2; DNA: TGTGCCAGCAGCCTCACGGGGGTGAGCACAGATACGCAGTATTTT; CDR3: CASSLTGVSTDTQYF
D: TRBD1; size: few; J: TRBJ1-2; V: TRBV15; DNA: TGTGCCACCAGCAGAGATCGACAGGGGGCCTATGGCTACACCTTC; CDR3: CATSRDRQGAYGYTF
D: -; size: -; J: TRBJ2-6; V: TRBV6-2/TRBV6-3; DNA: TGTGCCAGCAGTTATTATTCGGGTGCTGGGGCCAACGTCCTGACTTTC; CDR3: CASSYYSGAGANVLTF
D: -; size: -; J: TRBJ2-1; V: TRBV28; DNA: TGTGCCAGCAGTTTATTATCGTCCCTGACTGATGAGCAGTTCTTC; CDR3: CASSLLSSLTDEQFF
D: -; size: -; J: TRBJ1-2; V: TRBV7-8; DNA: TGTGCCAGCAGCTTAGCCCCCCCCGGCGGAAACTATGGCTACACCTTC; CDR3: CASSLAPPGGNYGYTF
D: -; size: -; J: TRBJ1-3; V: TRBV5-1; DNA: TGCGCCAGCAGCTTGGGACCCCCAGACTCTGGAAACACCATATATTTT; CDR3: CASSLGPPDSGNTIYF
D: TRBD1; size: -; J: TRBJ2-3; V: TRBV7-3; DNA: TGTGCCAGCAGCTCGGGGACAGGGCATGAGCAGCACACAGATACGCAGTATTTT; CDR3: CASSSGTGHEQHTDTQYF
D: -; size: -; J: TRBJ1-3; V: TRBV27; DNA: TGTGCCAGCAGTTCCCGTCTTTCTGGAAACACCATATATTTT; CDR3: CASSSRLSGNTIYF
D: TRBD1; size: -; J: TRBJ2-7; V: TRBV6-2/TRBV6-3; DNA: TGTGCCAGCAGTTATTGGGGACAGGGTTCCTACGAGCAGTACTTC; CDR3: CASSYWGQGSYEQYF
D: -; size: -; J: TRBJ2-1; V: TRBV7-2; DNA: TGTGCCAGCAGCTTCACTAGAGGGTATGGGCTCTCCTACAATGAGCAGTTCTTC; CDR3: CASSFTRGYGLSYNEQFF
D: -; size: once; J: TRBJ1-3; V: TRBV30; DNA: TGTGCCTGGATTAGTGACAGATTAAACTCTGGAAACACCATATATTTT; CDR3: CAWISDRLNSGNTIYF
D: TRBD2; size: few; J: TRBJ2-7; V: TRBV12-3/TRBV12-4; DNA: TGTGCCAGCAGGGTCGGGACTAGCGACGAGCAGTACTTC; CDR3: CASRVGTSDEQYF
D: -; size: -; J: TRBJ1-6; V: TRBV30; DNA: TGTGCCTGGGAGGTGGGGACGGATAATTCACCCCTCCACTTT; CDR3: CAWEVGTDNSPLHF
D: TRBD1; size: -; J: TRBJ1-1; V: TRBV5-1; DNA: TGCGCCAGCAGCTTGGACAGGGGGTCAGGTGAAGCTTTCTTT; CDR3: CASSLDRGSGEAFF
D: -; size: once; J: TRBJ1-5; V: TRBV7-3; DNA: TGTGCCAGCAGCATTGGACAGAATCAGCCCCAGCATTTT; CDR3: CASSIGQNQPQHF
D: TRBD2; size: -; J: TRBJ2-7; V: TRBV2; DNA: TGTGCCAGCAGTATTGCGGGAGTCGACGAGCAGTACTTC; CDR3: CASSIAGVDEQYF
D: TRBD2; size: -; J: TRBJ2-2; V: TRBV7-6; DNA: TGTGCCAGCAGTCCTCTGGGCGGGAGGGATTGGACCGGGGAGCTGTTTTTT; CDR3: CASSPLGGRDWTGELFF
D: TRBD2; size: -; J: TRBJ2-5; V: TRBV19; DNA: TGTGCCAGTAACAGCGGGAGTCGACAAGAGACCCAGTACTTC; CDR3: CASNSGSRQETQYF
D: TRBD1; size: -; J: TRBJ1-4; V: TRBV27; DNA: TGTGCCAGCAGCCAGGGGGCGCGTGAAAAACTGTTTTTT; CDR3: CASSQGAREKLFF
D: -; size: -; J: TRBJ1-1; V: TRBV25-1; DNA: TGTGCCAGCAGTGAAAAGGGGACCGGTAGGGTGAACACTGAAGCTTTCTTT; CDR3: CASSEKGTGRVNTEAFF
D: -; size: -; J: TRBJ2-2; V: TRBV7-9; DNA: TGTGCCAGCAGCCTACCCCGACAGTCCACCGGGGAGCTGTTTTTT; CDR3: CASSLPRQSTGELFF
D: TRBD1; size: -; J: TRBJ1-2; V: TRBV27; DNA: TGTGCCAGCAGTTTCGGAGACAGGGGATTTTTGCGAGGCTACACCTTC; CDR3: CASSFGDRGFLRGYTF
D: -; size: -; J: TRBJ1-5; V: TRBV28; DNA: TGTGCCAGCAGTCTTGCACAGGTGGGACAGCCCCAGCATTTT; CDR3: CASSLAQVGQPQHF
D: -; size: -; J: TRBJ2-1; V: TRBV5-1; DNA: TGCGCCAGCAGCCCCTCGTTTAATGAGCAGTTCTTC; CDR3: CASSPSFNEQFF
D: -; size: -; J: TRBJ2-3; V: TRBV21-1; DNA: TGTGCCAGCAGCAAAGAGAGTGAGCGGGGGGGCCGCCCCGAATTCACAGATACGCAGTATTTT; CDR3: CASSKESERGGRPEFTDTQYF
D: -; size: -; J: TRBJ2-5; V: TRBV12-3/TRBV12-4; DNA: TGTGCCAGCAGCCTTAGGGGCCAAGAGACCCAGTACTTC; CDR3: CASSLRGQETQYF
D: TRBD1; size: once; J: TRBJ1-3; V: TRBV23-1; DNA: TGCGCCAGCAGTCAATCGGGACAGGGGGCAACTGGAAACACCATATATTTT; CDR3: CASSQSGQGATGNTIYF
D: -; size: few; J: TRBJ2-2; V: TRBV6-1; DNA: TGTGCCAGCAGTGAAGGTCTCAGTAACACCGGGGAGCTGTTTTTT; CDR3: CASSEGLSNTGELFF